This T cell receptor beta chain was recorded in a study of beta chain features in type 1 diabetes. Whole-study context: Sorted cells, 90 million to 120 million in number, were examined across all samples.

This clone appeared a few times. Its matching antigen is unknown. The sequenced template was cDNA made from the entire isolated RNA. Sequencing was performed with immunoSEQ multiplex PCR; in TCRdb, only in-frame clones are kept and a portion is missing. The sample yields 640,000 or so clones, 11% to 15% seen once. Findings and caveats of the study: Fewer junction insertions and more nucleotide deletions appeared in type 1 diabetes patients. The study found moderately but significantly shorter TCRB CDR3s in all four CD4+ subsets of Type 1 diabetes patients.

The CDR3 totals 12 residues. Germline assignment: CDR1 SEHNR and CDR2 FQNEAQ (reference sequence). V was shortened by 5 bases and J by 7 bases, with 12 bases between the two germline ends. V gene TRBV7-9 combines with J gene TRBJ2-7; D remains ambiguous. The TCR originated in a man aged 18-30 years with type 1 diabetes. Material: naive CD4+ T cells from blood. The DNA for the CDR3 is TGTGCCAGCAGCCCCCGGAGTTTTGAGCAGTACTTC. Its translation: CASSPRSFEQYF.